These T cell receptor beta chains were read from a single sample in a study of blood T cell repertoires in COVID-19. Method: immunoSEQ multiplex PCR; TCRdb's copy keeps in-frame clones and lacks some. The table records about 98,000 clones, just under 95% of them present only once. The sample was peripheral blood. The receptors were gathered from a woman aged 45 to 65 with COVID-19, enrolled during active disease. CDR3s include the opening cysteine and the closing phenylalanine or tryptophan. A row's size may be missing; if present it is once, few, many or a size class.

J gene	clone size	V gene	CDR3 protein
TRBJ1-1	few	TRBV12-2	CASRLGDRDWVNTEAFF
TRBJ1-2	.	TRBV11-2	CASSLGQYGYTF
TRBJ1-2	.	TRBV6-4	CASSVEAGANYGYTF
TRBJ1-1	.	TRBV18	CASSPYGQGGTEAFF
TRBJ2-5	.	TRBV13	CASSFGGLRETQYF
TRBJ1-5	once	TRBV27	CASGDGERGDQPQHF
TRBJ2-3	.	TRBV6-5	CASSSSDSPVSDTQYF
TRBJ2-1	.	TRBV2	CASRTGGDNEQFF
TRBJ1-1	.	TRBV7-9	CATRGLTEAFF
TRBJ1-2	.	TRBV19	CASTGGYGYTF
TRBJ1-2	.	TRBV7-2	CASSSRRGSYTF
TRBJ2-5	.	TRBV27	CASRRTGVLETQYF
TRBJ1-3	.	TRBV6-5	CASTRADSGNTIYF
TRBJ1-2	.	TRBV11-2	CASSLGRLANYGYTF
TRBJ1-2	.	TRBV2	CASVNSDRGLRGYTF
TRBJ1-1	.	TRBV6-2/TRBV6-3	CASSFGTLNTEAFF
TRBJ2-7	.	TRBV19	CASTPDFSSSYEQYF
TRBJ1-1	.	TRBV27	CASTSRRYTEAFF
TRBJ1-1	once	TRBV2	CASITNTEAFF
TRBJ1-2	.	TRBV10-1	CASSDQQGNGYTF
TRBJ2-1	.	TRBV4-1	CASSPLGGSYNEQFF
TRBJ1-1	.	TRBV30	CAWSGQPNTEAFF
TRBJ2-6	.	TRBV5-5	CASSFSGTFYSGANVLTF
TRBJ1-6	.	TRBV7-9	CASSSTNSPLHF
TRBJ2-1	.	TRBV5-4	CASSLDSREQFF
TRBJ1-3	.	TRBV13	CASSPGLNSGNTIYF
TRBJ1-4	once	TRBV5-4	CASSSGTARGTNEKLFF
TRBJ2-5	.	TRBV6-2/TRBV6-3	CASSYRAYQETQYF
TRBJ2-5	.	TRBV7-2	CASSSKETQYF
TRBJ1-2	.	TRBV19	CASSIGGQGGGYTF
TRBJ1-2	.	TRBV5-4	CASSLSSQGYGYTF
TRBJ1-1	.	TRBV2	CASSVGQAFGAFF
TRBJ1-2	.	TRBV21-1	CASSINRVDYGYTF
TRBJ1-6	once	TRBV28	CASSPTTSRLVSPLHF
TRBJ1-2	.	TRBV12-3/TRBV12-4	CASSLQLYGYTF
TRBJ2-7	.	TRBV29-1	CSVAGLADSYEQYF
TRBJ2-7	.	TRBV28	CASSPNRDRGSYEQYF
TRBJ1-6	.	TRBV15	CATSRHPTQDYNSPLHF
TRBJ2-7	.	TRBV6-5	CASSTRETGSYEQYF
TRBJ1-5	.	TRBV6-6	CASSYSTADQPQHF
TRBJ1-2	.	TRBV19	CASSPDSRSLPNYGYTF
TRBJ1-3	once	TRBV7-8	CASSLGTGGNTIYF
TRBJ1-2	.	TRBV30	CAWSVQGANYGYTF
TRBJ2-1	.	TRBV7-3	CASSSGDRYNEQFF
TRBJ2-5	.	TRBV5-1	CASSLRTGETQYF
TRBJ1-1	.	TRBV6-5	CATHDVGWTEAFF
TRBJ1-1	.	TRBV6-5	CASSSTGTNTEAFF
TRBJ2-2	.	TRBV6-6	CASSSPSSGTGELFF
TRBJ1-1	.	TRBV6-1	CASSGGGINMNTEAFF
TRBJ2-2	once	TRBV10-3	CAISAVGQLNTGELFF
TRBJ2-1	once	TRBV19	CASSKRPLTSGGSYSYNEQFF
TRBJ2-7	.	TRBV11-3	CASSLGGTGDYEQYF
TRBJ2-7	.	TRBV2	CASSAGLTVTYEQYF
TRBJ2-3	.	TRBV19	CATGLAGGPTDTQYF